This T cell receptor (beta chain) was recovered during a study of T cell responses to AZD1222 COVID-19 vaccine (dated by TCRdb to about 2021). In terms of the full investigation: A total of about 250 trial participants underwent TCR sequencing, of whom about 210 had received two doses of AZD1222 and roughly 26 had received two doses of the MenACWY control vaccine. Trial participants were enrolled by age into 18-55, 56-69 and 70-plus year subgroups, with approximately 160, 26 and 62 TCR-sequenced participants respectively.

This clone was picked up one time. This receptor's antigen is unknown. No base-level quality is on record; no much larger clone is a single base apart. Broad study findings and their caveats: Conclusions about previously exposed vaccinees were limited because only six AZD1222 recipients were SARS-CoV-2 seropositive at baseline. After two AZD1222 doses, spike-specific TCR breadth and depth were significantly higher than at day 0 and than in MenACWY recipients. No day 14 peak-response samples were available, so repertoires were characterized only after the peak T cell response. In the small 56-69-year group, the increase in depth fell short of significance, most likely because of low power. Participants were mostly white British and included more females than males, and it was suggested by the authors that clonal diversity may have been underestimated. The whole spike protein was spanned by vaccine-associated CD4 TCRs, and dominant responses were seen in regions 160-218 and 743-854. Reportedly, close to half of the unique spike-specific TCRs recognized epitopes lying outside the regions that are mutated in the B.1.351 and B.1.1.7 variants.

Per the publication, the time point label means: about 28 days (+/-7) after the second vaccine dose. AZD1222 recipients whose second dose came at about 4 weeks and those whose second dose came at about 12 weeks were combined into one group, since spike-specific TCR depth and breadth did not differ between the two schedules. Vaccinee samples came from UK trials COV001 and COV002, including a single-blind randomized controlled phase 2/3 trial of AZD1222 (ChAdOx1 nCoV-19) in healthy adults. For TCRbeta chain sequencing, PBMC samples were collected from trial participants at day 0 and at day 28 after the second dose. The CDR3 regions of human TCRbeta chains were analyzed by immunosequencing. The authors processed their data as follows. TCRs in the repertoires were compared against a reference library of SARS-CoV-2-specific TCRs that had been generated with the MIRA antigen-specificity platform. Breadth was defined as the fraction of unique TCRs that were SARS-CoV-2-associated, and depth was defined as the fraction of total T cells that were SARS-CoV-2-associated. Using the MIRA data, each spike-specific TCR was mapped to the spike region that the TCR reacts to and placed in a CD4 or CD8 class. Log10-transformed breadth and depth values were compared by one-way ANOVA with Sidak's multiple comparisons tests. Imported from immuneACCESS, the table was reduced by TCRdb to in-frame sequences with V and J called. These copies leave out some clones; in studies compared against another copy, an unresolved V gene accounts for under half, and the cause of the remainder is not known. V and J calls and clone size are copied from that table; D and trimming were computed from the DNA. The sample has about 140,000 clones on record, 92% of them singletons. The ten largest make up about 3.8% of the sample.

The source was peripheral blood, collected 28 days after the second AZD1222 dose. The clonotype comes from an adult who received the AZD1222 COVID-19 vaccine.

The DNA sequence reads TGTGCCAGCAGAGACAGGGGGGCCACTGAAGCTTTCTTT. Its product reads: CASRDRGATEAFF. The sequence joins TRBV2 to TRBJ1-1, with 9 bases matching TRBD1. V has 6 bases trimmed and J has 4 bases trimmed; junction bases matching no gene number 3. The CDR3 starts with the cysteine, ends with the phenylalanine, and has 13 residues. CDR3 DNA only is kept here, 39 bases in frame from base 1. The germline V gene sets CDR1 to SNHLY and CDR2 to FYNNEI.